A selection of T cell receptor beta chains follows, all from one sample in a study of Ad26.COV2.S vaccination and SARS-CoV-2 variants. Some clones are missing from TCRdb's copy, which holds only in-frame ones; the method was immunoSEQ multiplex PCR. The table has 300,000 to 500,000 clones, more than 85% seen once; the top ten hold approximately 3.7%. This material consisted of peripheral blood, taken in a trial of Ad26.COV2.S vaccine versus placebo. The origin of the receptors is a person between 18 and 65 years old who received the Ad26.COV2.S COVID-19 vaccine or a placebo. The CDR3 runs from the conserved cysteine through the conserved F or W. D genes are given only for firm matches. Clone size is stated in some rows and not others, as once, few, many or a class when expanded.

size	V	D	J	CDR3	DNA
.	TRBV5-1	TRBD2	TRBJ2-2	CASSRGDAGELFF	TGCGCCAGCAGCCGGGGGGATGCCGGGGAGCTGTTTTTT
.	TRBV10-2	TRBD2	TRBJ2-1	CASSDLRLAGGGEQFF	TGCGCCAGCAGTGACCTAAGACTAGCGGGGGGAGGTGAGCAGTTCTTC
.	TRBV7-2	.	TRBJ1-3	CASSLQSDSGNTIYF	TGTGCCAGCAGCTTACAGAGTGACTCTGGAAACACCATATATTTT
.	TRBV6-2/TRBV6-3	.	TRBJ1-2	CASSGQFYGYTF	TGTGCCAGCAGTGGACAGTTCTATGGCTACACCTTC
.	TRBV2	.	TRBJ1-5	CASSVRGFDQPQHF	TGTGCCAGCAGTGTCCGGGGATTCGATCAGCCCCAGCATTTT
.	TRBV6-1	.	TRBJ1-5	CASSEAVARVSNQPQHF	TGTGCCAGCAGTGAAGCAGTCGCCAGGGTTAGCAATCAGCCCCAGCATTTT
.	TRBV4-1	.	TRBJ1-2	CASSQVDLTSGGYTF	TGCGCCAGCAGCCAAGTGGACCTGACTTCGGGAGGCTACACCTTC
.	TRBV4-1	TRBD1	TRBJ1-2	CASSHSGTALYGYTF	TGCGCCAGCAGCCACTCCGGGACAGCTTTGTATGGCTACACCTTC
.	TRBV5-4	TRBD2	TRBJ2-7	CASRLGTSGRYEQYF	TGTGCCAGCAGACTGGGGACTAGCGGAAGATACGAGCAGTACTTC
.	TRBV10-3	TRBD1	TRBJ1-5	CAASGGNQPQHF	TGTGCCGCATCAGGGGGGAATCAGCCCCAGCATTTT
once	TRBV13	.	TRBJ2-7	CASSFLTDISYEQYF	TGTGCCAGCAGTTTCCTCACGGACATTTCCTACGAGCAGTACTTC
.	TRBV28	TRBD1	TRBJ1-2	CASSYRGLYGYTF	TGTGCCAGCAGTTACAGGGGTCTTTATGGCTACACCTTC
.	TRBV12-3/TRBV12-4	.	TRBJ2-3	CASNPGRSDTQYF	TGTGCCAGCAACCCCGGAAGGTCAGATACGCAGTATTTT
few	TRBV19	.	TRBJ1-2	CASSGSGEAYGYTF	TGTGCCAGTAGTGGCTCTGGAGAGGCCTATGGCTACACCTTC
.	TRBV29-1	.	TRBJ1-2	CSVAGTTYGYTF	TGCAGCGTTGCCGGGACAACCTATGGCTACACCTTC
.	TRBV7-9	TRBD1	TRBJ1-6	CASSLGDRRHSPLHF	TGTGCCAGCAGTTTAGGGGACAGGAGGCATTCACCCCTCCACTTT
.	TRBV11-2	.	TRBJ1-2	CASSSIRGGREGYGYTF	TGTGCCAGCAGCTCAATTAGGGGAGGCAGGGAGGGTTATGGCTACACCTTC
.	TRBV6-6	.	TRBJ1-1	CASSYVGRTEAFF	TGTGCCAGCAGTTACGTCGGCAGAACAGAAGCTTTCTTT
few	TRBV5-1	.	TRBJ1-2	CASRDADGYTF	TGCGCCAGCCGGGACGCGGATGGCTACACCTTC
.	TRBV11-3	.	TRBJ2-3	CASSLGPTRATDTQYF	TGTGCCAGCAGCTTAGGACCAACTAGGGCTACAGATACGCAGTATTTT
.	TRBV10-2	.	TRBJ2-2	CASNGGPNTGELFF	TGCGCCAGCAACGGGGGGCCGAACACCGGGGAGCTGTTTTTT
once	TRBV5-4	.	TRBJ2-7	CASSLGYQGTYEQYF	TGTGCCAGCAGCTTGGGATATCAGGGAACCTACGAGCAGTACTTC
few	TRBV19	.	TRBJ1-3	CASSIDRWDSGNTIYF	TGTGCCAGTAGTATAGATCGCTGGGACTCTGGAAACACCATATATTTT
few	TRBV28	TRBD1	TRBJ1-2	CAIQGANTNYGYTF	TGTGCCATCCAGGGGGCAAATACTAACTATGGCTACACCTTC
.	TRBV5-1	.	TRBJ1-4	CASSDGGPNEKLFF	TGCGCCAGCAGTGATGGGGGACCCAATGAAAAACTGTTTTTT
.	TRBV10-1	TRBD1	TRBJ1-1	CASKAGQGDTEAFF	TGCGCCAGCAAGGCAGGGCAGGGGGACACTGAAGCTTTCTTT